Below are 26 T cell receptor beta chains sequenced from a single sample in a study of blood T cells in healthy people across ages. A second about 7 to 11 cycle PCR used barcoded and J-beta primers. TCRdb itself ran the 5' RACE reads through MiXCR, one entry per CDR3 protein. The data contain around 500,000 distinct CDR3 sequences, about a quarter of them singletons. In addition, the sample was reused for a study of T cells of mothers and their children.

Sequencing was carried out using blood. The source is a boy between 2 and 10 years old in good health.

This clonotype was observed a few times. The rearrangement uses TRBV20-1 and TRBJ2-1; no clear D. Deletions cut 6 bases from V and 0 bases from J, with 12 bases between. CDR1 is DFQATT, CDR2 SNEGSKA, per germline (reference sequence). This CDR3 contains 14 residues. This CDR3 is CSAWRLGSYNEQFF. The CDR3 DNA follows: TGCAGTGCCTGGCGTCTAGGCTCCTACAATGAGCAGTTCTTC.

V is TRBV27 and J is TRBJ2-1; 9 nucleotides match TRBD1. Looked up from germline, CDR1 is MNHEY and CDR2 is SMNVEV (reference sequence). The V and J ends lost 7 bases and 6 bases, in that order; junction bases with no gene match: 7. This CDR3 is 14 amino acids long. CDR3 residues: CASIDRGGPNEQFF. Here the CDR3 DNA reads TGTGCCAGCATAGACAGGGGGGGACCCAATGAGCAGTTCTTC.

V usage is TRBV20-1 and J usage is TRBJ2-5; weak D call: TRBD1 (5 bases). V was pared by 6 bases and J by 13 bases, with 24 bases between. CDR3 size: 13 residues. CDR1 and CDR2 from the germline V gene are DFQATT and SNEGSKA (reference sequence). CDR3 protein: CSAPDKPRVGRYF. In DNA form, the CDR3 reads TGCAGTGCCCCGGACAAGCCCAGAGTTGGCCGGTACTTC.

The chain has TRBV29-1 and TRBJ2-1; D ambiguous. The CDR3 has 11 amino acids. The V gene's germline CDR1 is SQVTM and CDR2 ANQGSEA. Trimming removed 7 bases at V and 2 bases at J, with 6 bases between. The CDR3 bases are TGCAGCGGGGCAACCTACAATGAGCAGTTCTTC. Translation: CSGATYNEQFF.

This clonotype was counted a few times. For the CDR3, the DNA is TGTGCCAGCAGCTTAGACGGGATTGTGGACTACAATGAGCAGTTCTTC. Its protein is CASSLDGIVDYNEQFF. The chain is built from TRBV7-9 and TRBJ2-5, with D possibly matching TRBD2 (5 bases). The J call could be wrong; TRBJ2-1 is a better fit for the DNA end. The CDR3 consists of 16 residues. Germline V gives CDR1 SEHNR, CDR2 FQNEAQ (reference sequence).

As to this clonotype: The junction and the germline gene differ at one end; a read error may be behind it. The chain couples TRBV20-1 to TRBJ2-3, with 7 bases lining up with TRBD1. This CDR3 region has 11 residues. In germline, CDR1 is DFQATT, CDR2 SNEGSKA (reference sequence). CDR3: CSARRETGPTF. The DNA of the CDR3 is TGCAGTGCCCGGCGAGAGACAGGGCCTACTTTT.

This clonotype was detected only a few times. V is TRBV7-2 and J is TRBJ2-7; TRBD2 aligns across 9 bases. The germline V gene has CDR1 SGHTA and CDR2 FQGNSA. The CDR3 covers 15 residues. The trim removed 1 base at V and 2 bases at J, leaving 3 bases unmatched. The CDR3 coding sequence is TGTGCCAGCAGCTTAGGGCCTAGCGGGGCCTACGAGCAGTACTTC. This codes for CASSLGPSGAYEQYF.

The CDR3 coding sequence is TGTGCCAGCAGTTTACAAACCCCGTACTACGAGCAGTACTTC. Encoded protein: CASSLQTPYYEQYF. The V call is TRBV12-3 or TRBV12-4, the J call TRBJ2-7; D not resolved. The CDR3 has 14 amino acids. V was cut by 2 bases and J by 3 bases, with 11 bases left in between.

This clonotype was counted between two and nine times. The gene calls are TRBV2 and TRBJ1-4, with 9 positions matching TRBD1. The germline gives CDR1 SNHLY, CDR2 FYNNEI. This CDR3 is built from 13 residues. Trimming cost V 4 bases and J 8 bases; bases outside gene matches: 2. The CDR3 nucleotides are TGTGCCAGCAGTGTTGGGACAGGGGAAAAACTGTTTTTT. Encoded protein: CASSVGTGEKLFF.

This sequence joins TRBV11-2 and TRBJ2-7, with D possibly being TRBD1 (5 bases). This CDR3 is 15 amino acids long. CDR1 and CDR2 (germline): SGHAT, FQNNGV. V was trimmed by 0 bases and J by 0 bases, leaving 9 bases between them. The CDR3 bases are TGTGCCAGCAGCTTAGATCGACAGAGCTCCTACGAGCAGTACTTC. It codes for CASSLDRQSSYEQYF.

This chain joins TRBV7-6 and TRBJ2-1; a weak D match, TRBD1 (5 bases). The CDR3 is made up of 15 amino acids. V lost 1 base, J lost 3 bases, and 10 bases lay in between. Per the germline V gene, CDR1 is SGHVS and CDR2 is FNYEAQ. CDR3 in amino acids: CASSLGSQGYNEQFF. Written as DNA, the CDR3 is TGTGCCAGCAGCTTAGGATCGCAGGGCTACAATGAGCAGTTCTTC. Complete variable domain (other parts from reference TRBV7-6 and TRBJ2-1): GAGVSQSPRYKVTKRGQDVALRCDPISGHVSLYWYRQALGQGPEFLTYFNYEAQQDKSGLPNDRFSAERPEGSISTLTIQRTEQRDSAMYRCASSLGSQGYNEQFFGPGTRLTVL.

The chain is built from TRBV2 and TRBJ2-5, with D possibly TRBD2 on 5 matching bases. The closer fit of TRBJ2-7 to the DNA end suggests the J call may be wrong. The CDR3 is made up of 14 amino acids. Germline V gene sequence: CDR1 SNHLY, CDR2 FYNNEI. The DNA for the CDR3 is TGTGCCAGCAGGAGGACCACGGGATCCTACGAGCAGTACTTC. Its protein product is CASRRTTGSYEQYF.

This chain links TRBV30 with TRBJ2-5; tentative D call: TRBD1 (5 bases). V was pared by 0 bases and J by 5 bases, with 10 bases between. CDR1 is GTSNPN, CDR2 SVGIG, per germline (reference sequence). There are 13 residues in the CDR3. CDR3 sequence (DNA): TGTGCCTGGAGTGTAAGTCAGGGCGAGACCCAGTACTTC. It specifies CAWSVSQGETQYF.

This clonotype came up a few times. V gene TRBV3-1 combines with J gene TRBJ1-2, with a possible D match to TRBD1 (5 bases). Looked up from germline, CDR1 is LGHDT and CDR2 is YNNKEL (reference sequence). The germline V and J ends were trimmed by 1 base and 4 bases, with 10 bases remaining between them. The CDR3 sequence is 14 residues long. The CDR3 nucleotides read TGTGCCAGCAGCCAAGTGGGGGATCCCTATGGCTACACCTTC. Translating it yields CASSQVGDPYGYTF.

The chain couples TRBV9 to TRBJ2-2, with D unclear. The germline CDR1 and CDR2 sequences are SGDLS and YYNGEE. Trimming took 0 bases from V and 5 from J, leaving 5 bases between them. This CDR3 has 13 amino acids. The CDR3 sequence is CASSVEKTGELFF. The CDR3 DNA is TGTGCCAGCAGCGTAGAGAAAACCGGGGAGCTGTTTTTT. The full variable domain, with the rest looked up from reference TRBV9 and TRBJ2-2, is DSGVTQTPKHLITATGQRVTLRCSPRSGDLSVYWYQQSLDQGLQFLIQYYNGEERAKGNILERFSAQQFPDLHSELNLSSLELGDSALYFCASSVEKTGELFFGEGSRLTVL.

The V and J genes are TRBV6-4 and TRBJ2-4; D may be TRBD1 or TRBD2 (5 bases each). The V end lost 6 bases, the J end lost 7 bases, and 13 bases lay between the germline ends. Germline loops: CDR1 MRHNA, CDR2 SNTAGT. The CDR3 loop spans 13 amino acids. The DNA for the CDR3 is TGTGCCAGCAGAGAAAAGGGACGCAACATTCAGTACTTC. It specifies CASREKGRNIQYF.

Ten or more counts support this clonotype. The chain is built from TRBV6-1 and TRBJ2-1; D possibly corresponds to TRBD1 (6 bases). V lost 2 bases to trimming and J lost 5 bases, with 13 bases between them. This CDR3 contains 15 residues. Germline V CDR1 and CDR2: MNHNS, SASEGT. The chain's CDR3 is CASSELGAPNNEQFF. In DNA form, the CDR3 reads TGTGCCAGCAGTGAATTGGGGGCGCCTAACAATGAGCAGTTCTTC.

This clonotype showed up just a few times. The chain recombines TRBV19 with TRBJ2-1, with 7 bases aligning to TRBD2. J gave up 3 bases and V 1 base, and 6 bases lay outside the gene matches. CDR3 size: 16 residues. The germline CDR1 and CDR2 sequences are LNHDA and SQIVND (reference sequence). The CDR3 loop is CASSIGGRAYYNEQFF. DNA of the CDR3: TGTGCCAGTAGTATAGGGGGGAGGGCCTACTACAATGAGCAGTTCTTC.

The rearrangement uses TRBV6-1 and TRBJ2-5; 7 nucleotides agree with TRBD2. The CDR3 spans 17 residues. V lost 7 bases, J lost 5 bases, and 19 bases stayed unmatched. The V gene's germline CDR1 is MNHNS and CDR2 SASEGT. The CDR3 DNA is TGTGCCAGCACCTTTCTCCGGGACTACCGAAAAGGGGAGACCCAGTACTTC. Translating gives CASTFLRDYRKGETQYF.

The chain combines TRBV15 with TRBJ2-4; D unresolved. Germline values: CDR1 LNHNV, CDR2 YYDKDF (reference sequence). This CDR3 is built from 15 residues. V lost 2 bases, J lost 5 bases, and 13 bases lay in between. The CDR3 protein is CATSRFAQPQNIQYF. CDR3 nucleotides: TGTGCCACCAGCAGATTCGCCCAACCACAAAACATTCAGTACTTC.

This chain uses TRBV6-5 with TRBJ2-7, with 8 bases matching TRBD1. Germline V CDR1 and CDR2: MNHEY, SVGAGI. Trimming took 2 bases from V and 4 from J; bases not matched to a gene: 4. This CDR3 contains 14 residues. The CDR3 region is CASSYRGQVYEQYF. CDR3 in DNA: TGTGCCAGCAGTTACAGGGGACAGGTGTACGAGCAGTACTTC.

The chain has TRBV29-1 and TRBJ2-7; D gene ambiguous. Germline loops: CDR1 SQVTM, CDR2 ANQGSEA. Between the trimmed V and J ends, which lost 3 bases and 3 bases, there was a span of 3 bases. The CDR3 extends over 10 amino acids. The CDR3 protein is CSVDYYEQYF. CDR3 in DNA: TGCAGCGTTGACTACTACGAGCAGTACTTC.

This chain connects TRBV20-1 to TRBJ2-2, with D possibly called TRBD1 or TRBD2 (8 bases each). CDR1 DFQATT and CDR2 SNEGSKA come from the germline V gene (reference sequence). The CDR3 is 16 amino acids. The V gene lost 3 bases and the J gene lost 3 bases, with 17 bases spanning the gap. The CDR3 DNA reads TGCAGTGCTAGGGACAGGGAAGCGGGAGACACCGGGGAGCTGTTTTTT. Amino acids: CSARDREAGDTGELFF.

This clonotype was counted a few times. The rearrangement joins TRBV24-1 to TRBJ2-5; D remains ambiguous. The CDR3 runs to 14 residues. Trimming removed 0 bases from V and 4 bases from J, with 8 bases in between. Germline lookup yields CDR1 KGHDR and CDR2 SFDVKD. The CDR3 coding sequence is TGTGCCACCAGTGATTTGGGCCAGCCAGAGACCCAGTACTTC. It yields the protein CATSDLGQPETQYF.

The CDR3 region has the DNA TGCGCCAGCATAGGACAGTGTAAATCCGAGCAGTACTTC. This codes for CASIGQCKSEQYF. The rearrangement links TRBV10-1 to TRBJ2-7; tentative D call: TRBD1 (6 bases). V dropped 7 bases and J dropped 6 bases, with 16 bases sitting between them. CDR1 is WNHNN, CDR2 SYGVQD, per germline (reference sequence). The length of the CDR3 is 13 residues.

This chain joins TRBV2 and TRBJ1-2; D not certain. The CDR3 spans 13 residues. Per the germline V gene, CDR1 is SNHLY and CDR2 is FYNNEI. The V gene lost 3 bases and the J gene lost 2 bases, with 7 bases spanning the gap. The CDR3 nucleotides are TGTGCCAGCAGTGACGGCAGGAACTATGGCTACACCTTC. It codes for CASSDGRNYGYTF.